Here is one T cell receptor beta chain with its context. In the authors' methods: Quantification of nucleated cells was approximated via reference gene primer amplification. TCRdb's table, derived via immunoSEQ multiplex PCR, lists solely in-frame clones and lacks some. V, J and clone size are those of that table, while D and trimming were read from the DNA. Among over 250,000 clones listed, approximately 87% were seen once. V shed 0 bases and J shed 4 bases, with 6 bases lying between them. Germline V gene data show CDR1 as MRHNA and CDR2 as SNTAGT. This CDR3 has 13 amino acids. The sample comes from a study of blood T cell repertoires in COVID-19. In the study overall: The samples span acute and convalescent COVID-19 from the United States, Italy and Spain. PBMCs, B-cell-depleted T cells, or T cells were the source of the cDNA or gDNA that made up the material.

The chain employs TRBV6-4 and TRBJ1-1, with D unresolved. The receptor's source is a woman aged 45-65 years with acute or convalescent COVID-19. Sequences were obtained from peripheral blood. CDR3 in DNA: TGTGCCAGCAGTGACTCCGGTCGCACTGAAGCTTTCTTT. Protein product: CASSDSGRTEAFF.